This TCR beta chain stems from a study of shared clonotypes between healthy human individuals. V gave up 0 bases and J gave up 1 base, with 11 bases separating them. The CDR3 has 15 residues. The germline V gene has CDR1 SGHRS and CDR2 YFSETQ. Generated by immunoSEQ multiplex PCR, the TCRdb table keeps only in-frame clones and is missing some. The top ten clones hold about 0.45% of a sample with some 1.5 million clones, 95% to 99% of them seen once. About this clone: The sample has other DNA sequences that encode this CDR3 too.

The sequence was obtained from a young man in good health. The chain employs TRBV5-1 and TRBJ2-7; D is unresolved. Sequencing used naive CD4+ T cells sorted from blood. Described subset: CD45RA+ positively selected. In DNA, the CDR3 is TGCGCCAGCAGCTTGGAGTCCCTAGGGTCCTACGAGCAGTACTTC. It is translated as CASSLESLGSYEQYF.